Below, 25 T cell receptor beta chains from the same sample are listed, as sequenced in a study of cytomegalovirus exposure and HLA in healthy donors. It was with 60 Vbeta and 13 Jbeta primers that the PCR ran. Using immunoSEQ multiplex PCR, the repertoire was profiled, and TCRdb retains in-frame clones only, with some absent. The sample records some 160,000 clones, over 75% being singletons. Sequenced input: PBMCs. The receptors were sampled from a woman younger than 45 in good health and CMV-seronegative.

This clone was detected only once. The J gene is TRBJ1-1, the V gene TRBV9, with D uncertain. The CDR3 covers 13 residues. Per germline, CDR1 SGDLS and CDR2 YYNGEE. V was trimmed by 0 bases and J by 5 bases, leaving 8 bases between them. The CDR3 DNA is TGTGCCAGCAGCGTAGGTTCCCAGACTGAAGCTTTCTTT. Protein sequence: CASSVGSQTEAFF.

The chain combines TRBV10-2 with TRBJ2-7; D gene ambiguous. This CDR3 comprises 13 residues. V shed 4 bases and J shed 1 base, with 8 bases lying between them. Looked up from germline, CDR1 is WSHSY and CDR2 is SAAADI. The CDR3 here is CASSVVRSYEQYF. The CDR3, as DNA: TGCGCCAGCAGTGTGGTCCGGTCCTACGAGCAGTACTTC.

V and J are TRBV11-2 and TRBJ2-2; 7 bases agree with TRBD2. V lost 2 bases, J lost 5 bases, and 11 bases stayed unmatched. The CDR3 has 17 amino acids. Germline-derived CDR1 and CDR2 are SGHAT and FQNNGV. The CDR3 spells CASSLSLSGGGTGELFF. The DNA for the CDR3 is TGTGCCAGCAGCTTATCCCTCTCCGGGGGAGGGACCGGGGAGCTGTTTTTT.

V is TRBV7-8 and J is TRBJ2-5; D is perhaps TRBD1 (5 bases). V was clipped by 5 bases and J by 4 bases, with 23 bases between them. CDR1 is SGHVS and CDR2 is FQNEAQ in the germline V gene. The CDR3 extends over 17 amino acids. The CDR3: CASSISPTPGIPETQYF. The CDR3 DNA reads TGTGCCAGCAGCATCTCACCTACCCCAGGGATCCCAGAGACCCAGTACTTC.

The DNA for the CDR3 is TGCGCCAGCAGCTTGGTGGCTAGCGGGGGCACAGATACGCAGTATTTT. Amino acid sequence: CASSLVASGGTDTQYF. The rearrangement links TRBV5-1 to TRBJ2-3; 9 positions match TRBD2. Germline V gene lookup returns CDR1 SGHRS and CDR2 YFSETQ. J lost 1 base, V lost 0 bases, and 3 bases had no gene match. The CDR3 totals 16 residues.

A single count supports this clone. The chain carries TRBV5-1 and TRBJ1-1; 11 positions agree with TRBD1. Germline loops: CDR1 SGHRS, CDR2 YFSETQ. The CDR3 contains 16 residues. Trimming took 0 bases from V and 4 from J; bases not matched to a gene: 5. The CDR3 sequence: CASSLVGTGGSTEAFF. CDR3 DNA: TGCGCCAGCAGCTTGGTGGGGACAGGGGGATCCACTGAAGCTTTCTTT.

This clone was counted a few times. The CDR3: CASSLGESYGYTF. DNA for the CDR3: TGTGCCAGCAGCTTAGGGGAGAGCTATGGCTACACCTTC. This chain links TRBV7-9 with TRBJ1-2; D not resolved. CDR3 length: 13 residues. The V end lost 1 base, the J end lost 4 bases, and 7 bases lay between the germline ends. Per germline, CDR1 SEHNR and CDR2 FQNEAQ (reference sequence).

The V gene is TRBV19, the J gene TRBJ1-2, with 7 bases identical to TRBD1. The CDR3 length is 12 residues. Germline V gives CDR1 LNHDA, CDR2 SQIVND (reference sequence). J lost 8 bases, V lost 8 bases, and 8 bases had no gene match. CDR3 region: CASQGDHGGYTF. For the CDR3, the DNA is TGTGCCAGTCAGGGGGATCACGGAGGCTACACCTTC.

This clone was observed a few times. The chain combines TRBV6-6 with TRBJ1-1; 7 bases agree with TRBD1. The germline V gene encodes CDR1 MNHNY and CDR2 SVGAGI (reference sequence). V lost 2 bases and J lost 4; bases outside the gene matches: 7. The CDR3 covers 15 residues. The CDR3 sequence is CASSYGRQGTTEAFF. The CDR3 bases are TGTGCCAGCAGTTACGGGCGACAGGGAACCACTGAAGCTTTCTTT.

This chain connects TRBV7-6 to TRBJ2-2; the D gene is possibly TRBD1 (6 bases). The CDR3 runs 17 residues. Trimming took 4 bases from V and 1 from J, leaving 16 bases between them. The germline V gene encodes CDR1 SGHVS and CDR2 FNYEAQ. The CDR3 here is CASSSQLGTMNTGELFF. The CDR3 DNA is TGTGCCAGCAGCTCCCAGTTGGGGACAATGAACACCGGGGAGCTGTTTTTT.

The chain combines TRBV7-2 with TRBJ1-2; TRBD1 matches 7 bases. Trimming cost V 5 bases and J 4 bases; bases outside gene matches: 7. CDR3 size: 14 residues. Germline V gene data show CDR1 as SGHTA and CDR2 as FQGNSA. In nucleotides, the CDR3 is TGTGCCAGCAGCCGAGACAGGGAGGTCTATGGCTACACCTTC. Amino acids: CASSRDREVYGYTF. Full variable domain (remainder filled in from reference TRBV7-2 and TRBJ1-2): GAGVSQSPSNKVTEKGKDVELRCDPISGHTALYWYRQSLGQGLEFLIYFQGNSAPDKSGLPSDRFSAERTGGSVSTLTIQRTQQEDSAVYLCASSRDREVYGYTFGSGTRLTVV.

The CDR3 loop reads CASSTYRGSSYNSPLHF. DNA of the CDR3: TGTGCCAGCAGCACCTACAGGGGAAGCTCCTATAATTCACCCCTCCACTTT. The genes are TRBV7-2 and TRBJ1-6; 7 nucleotides line up with TRBD1. Unmatched junction bases numbered 7, after V lost 5 bases and J lost 0 bases. The CDR3 consists of 17 residues. CDR1 is SGHTA, CDR2 FQGNSA, per germline.

In its sample, this clone was seen a few times. The chain couples TRBV9 to TRBJ1-2; D is perhaps TRBD1 (5 bases). There are 15 residues in the CDR3. Trimming shortened V by 0 bases and J by 2 bases, and 11 bases separated the two germline ends. CDR1 and CDR2 from the germline V gene are SGDLS and YYNGEE. Written as DNA, the CDR3 is TGTGCCAGCAGCGTAGCTGAAGGGGCCAACTATGGCTACACCTTC. The encoded protein is CASSVAEGANYGYTF.

The chain uses TRBV28 and TRBJ1-2; 8 nucleotides align to TRBD1. The length of the CDR3 is 14 residues. CDR1 and CDR2 (germline): MDHEN, SYDVKM. V shed 6 bases and J 2 bases; nucleotides not matched to a gene: 5. The CDR3 coding sequence is TGTGCCAGCAGCCCAGGGGGCGCCAACTATGGCTACACCTTC. Encoded protein: CASSPGGANYGYTF.

The V and J genes are TRBV2 and TRBJ2-1; TRBD2 matches at 8 bases. Germline values: CDR1 SNHLY, CDR2 FYNNEI. The V segment lost 2 bases and the J segment 4 bases; nucleotides outside the gene matches: 7. The CDR3 is 16 residues long. The CDR3 DNA follows: TGTGCCAGCAGTGAAAGCGGGGGCTTTCCGTACAATGAGCAGTTCTTC. It yields the protein CASSESGGFPYNEQFF.

The CDR3 DNA sequence: TGTGCCAGTACCTTAGACGGCTTGGAGCGGGGTAGCACAGATACGCAGTATTTT. This gives the protein CASTLDGLERGSTDTQYF. This chain joins TRBV19 and TRBJ2-3, with 7 bases aligning to TRBD2. The V gene end was trimmed by 7 bases and the J gene end by 0 bases; junction bases not matched to a gene: 16. This CDR3 comprises 18 residues. The germline gives CDR1 LNHDA, CDR2 SQIVND (reference sequence).

The chain uses TRBV11-3 and TRBJ2-5; a weak D match, TRBD2 (5 bases). V gave up 4 bases and J gave up 7 bases, with 16 bases separating them. The CDR3 has 14 residues. Germline CDR1 SGHNT, CDR2 YENEEA. Here the CDR3 DNA reads TGTGCCAGCAGCTCCCGGACTGGTGAAGGGACCCAGTACTTC. Translating it yields CASSSRTGEGTQYF. Based on the CDR3 plus reference TRBV11-3 and TRBJ2-5, the full variable domain is EAGVVQSPRYKIIEKKQPVAFWCNPISGHNTLYWYLQNLGQGPELLIRYENEEAVDDSQLPKDRFSAERLKGVDSTLKIQPAELGDSAVYLCASSSRTGEGTQYFGPGTRLLVL.

The chain is built from TRBV6-1 and TRBJ1-5; 8 bases map to TRBD1. The germline V gene has CDR1 MNHNS and CDR2 SASEGT. The length of the CDR3 is 14 residues. After removal of 7 bases from V and 4 bases from J, the junction contained 6 bases not matched to a gene. The CDR3 here is CASIRQGINQPQHF. The CDR3 DNA is TGTGCCAGCATACGACAGGGGATAAATCAGCCCCAGCATTTT.

V usage is TRBV5-1 and J usage is TRBJ2-2; tentative D call: TRBD2 (6 bases). This CDR3 spans 15 amino acids. CDR1 is SGHRS and CDR2 is YFSETQ in the germline V gene. Between the trimmed V and J ends, which lost 7 bases and 3 bases, there was a span of 16 bases. Here the CDR3 DNA reads TGCGCCAGCTCCCCCCGCGGGGTTGACACCGGGGAGCTGTTTTTT. This encodes CASSPRGVDTGELFF.

The chain combines TRBV9 with TRBJ1-1; 7 nucleotides match TRBD1. CDR3 size: 15 residues. Germline loops: CDR1 SGDLS, CDR2 YYNGEE. V trimming: 0 bases; J trimming: 6 bases; junction bases outside the gene matches: 8. In nucleotides, the CDR3 is TGTGCCAGCAGCGTAGGTCACAGGGGCTTCGCTGAAGCTTTCTTT. This encodes CASSVGHRGFAEAFF.

The chain links TRBV4-1 to TRBJ2-1; the match to TRBD2 covers 11 bases. The CDR3 sequence is 14 residues long. Germline V lookup: CDR1 MGHRA, CDR2 YSYEKL. J gave up 9 bases and V 3 bases, and 4 bases lay outside the gene matches. For the CDR3, the DNA is TGCGCCAGCAGCCACTTGACTAGCGGGGTTGAGCAGTTCTTC. Its translation is CASSHLTSGVEQFF.

This clone was seen only a few times. The gene calls are TRBV28 and TRBJ1-2; 8 positions agree with TRBD1. There are 14 residues in the CDR3. The V gene's germline CDR1 is MDHEN and CDR2 SYDVKM. Trimming at V came to 4 bases and at J to 0 bases, leaving 1 base not matched to a gene. In DNA form, the CDR3 reads TGTGCCAGCAGTTCACAGGGGGCTAACTATGGCTACACCTTC. Protein product: CASSSQGANYGYTF.

The chain employs TRBV5-1 and TRBJ1-2; tentatively, D is TRBD1 (6 bases). The V gene lost 2 bases and the J gene lost 5 bases, with 10 bases spanning the gap. The CDR3 is made up of 13 amino acids. CDR1 and CDR2 (germline): SGHRS, YFSETQ. Written as DNA, the CDR3 is TGCGCCAGCAGCTTTGGGGGCGGGTATGGCTACACCTTC. This gives the protein CASSFGGGYGYTF.

The rearrangement uses TRBV28 and TRBJ1-2; tentatively, D is TRBD1 (5 bases). From germline, CDR1 is MDHEN and CDR2 SYDVKM. V lost 5 bases, J lost 4 bases, and 11 bases lay in between. This CDR3 spans 13 amino acids. The chain's CDR3 is CASSKTEFYGYTF. The CDR3 DNA follows: TGTGCCAGCAGTAAGACAGAGTTCTATGGCTACACCTTC.

As to this clone: The germline gene is not matched at one end of the junction; a read error may be the cause. J is TRBJ1-1 and V is TRBV6-5; D is possibly TRBD1 (5 bases). Per the germline V gene, CDR1 is MNHEY and CDR2 is SVGAGI. This CDR3 spans 14 amino acids. CDR3 residues: CATSSGGGLTEAFF. CDR3 DNA: TGTGCCACCAGTTCCGGGGGTGGGCTCACTGAAGCTTTCTTT.